These T cell receptor beta chains were read from a single sample in a study of T cell changes during pregnancy in multiple sclerosis. Profiling relied on immunoSEQ multiplex PCR, and the TCRdb table lists in-frame clones only, not all of them. The table records approximately 70,000 clones, nearly 95% of them present only once. Here the sequenced sample was CD4+ T cells from peripheral blood mononuclear cells, taken after pregnancy. The receptor set was obtained from a female donor with multiple sclerosis, enrolled in a pregnancy study. Both conserved end residues are part of each CDR3. D genes are given only for firm matches. Clone size is stated in some rows and not others, as once, few, many or a class when expanded.

cdr3_aa | cdr3_nt | v_call | clone_size | j_call | d_call
CANRRSGRKEQYF | TGTGCCAACCGCCGTAGCGGGAGAAAGGAGCAGTACTTC | TRBV28 | - | TRBJ2-7 | TRBD2
CASSGTSGRAPFDTQYF | TGTGCCAGCAGTGGAACTAGCGGGAGGGCTCCATTTGATACGCAGTATTTT | TRBV25-1 | - | TRBJ2-3 | TRBD2
CASSYRDRGHYGYTF | TGTGCCAGCAGTTACCGGGACAGGGGTCACTATGGCTACACCTTC | TRBV6-5 | - | TRBJ1-2 | TRBD1
CASSLGGDGYTF | TGTGCCAGCAGCTTAGGCGGGGATGGCTACACCTTC | TRBV7-9 | - | TRBJ1-2 | -
CAASRGRTEAFF | TGTGCGGCATCCAGGGGACGCACTGAAGCTTTCTTT | TRBV7-9 | - | TRBJ1-1 | -
CASSLLAESTDTQYF | TGTGCCAGCAGCCTACTAGCGGAATCCACAGATACGCAGTATTTT | TRBV7-6 | - | TRBJ2-3 | TRBD2
CASKRDYEQYF | TGTGCCAGCAAGCGGGACTACGAGCAGTACTTC | TRBV28 | once | TRBJ2-7 | TRBD2
CASSLGYVGRAPGEQFF | TGTGCCAGCAGTTTAGGGTATGTCGGGAGGGCCCCCGGTGAGCAGTTCTTC | TRBV27 | - | TRBJ2-1 | TRBD2
CASSTEAGEQYF | TGTGCCAGCAGCACCGAAGCGGGCGAGCAGTACTTC | TRBV11-3 | - | TRBJ2-7 | -
CASSEELAGLGEQYF | TGTGCCAGCAGTGAAGAGCTAGCGGGATTGGGTGAGCAGTACTTC | TRBV2 | - | TRBJ2-7 | TRBD2
CASSLGGQGPEQYF | TGCGCCAGCAGCTTGGGGGGACAGGGGCCCGAGCAGTACTTC | TRBV5-1 | - | TRBJ2-7 | TRBD1
CASNPDREYTEAFF | TGTGCCAGCAACCCGGACAGGGAATACACTGAAGCTTTCTTT | TRBV7-2 | once | TRBJ1-1 | TRBD1
CTSTGCFTTDTQYF | TGCACCAGCACGGGATGCTTTACCACAGATACGCAGTATTTT | TRBV1 | once | TRBJ2-3 | -
CASSLNRVNGYTF | TGTGCCAGCAGTTTGAACAGGGTTAATGGCTACACCTTC | TRBV27 | - | TRBJ1-2 | -
CASSLPGYPRTQPFF | TGTGCCAGCAGCCTGCCAGGTTATCCGAGAACCCAACCTTTCTTT | TRBV5-4 | - | TRBJ1-1 | -